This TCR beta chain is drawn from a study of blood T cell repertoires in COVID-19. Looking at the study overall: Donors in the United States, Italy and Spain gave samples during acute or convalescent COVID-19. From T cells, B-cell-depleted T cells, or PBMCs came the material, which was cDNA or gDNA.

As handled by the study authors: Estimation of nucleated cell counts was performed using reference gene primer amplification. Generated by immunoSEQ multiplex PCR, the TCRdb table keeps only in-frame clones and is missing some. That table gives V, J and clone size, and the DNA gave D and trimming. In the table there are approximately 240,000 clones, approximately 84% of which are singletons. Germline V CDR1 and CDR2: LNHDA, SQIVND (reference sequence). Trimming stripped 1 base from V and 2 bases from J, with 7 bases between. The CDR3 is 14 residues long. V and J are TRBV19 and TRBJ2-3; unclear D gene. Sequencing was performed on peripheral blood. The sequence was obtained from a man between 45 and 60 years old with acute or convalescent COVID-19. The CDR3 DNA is TGTGCCAGTAGTATAGTAGATTACACAGATACGCAGTATTTT. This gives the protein CASSIVDYTDTQYF.